The clone carrying this T cell receptor beta chain was seen many times. Its specificity is unknown. The data belong to a study of immune heterogeneity within non-small cell lung tumors. As for the study in general: Several squamous cell carcinomas, about 10 non-squamous carcinomas and 1 not otherwise specified made up the tumors. Study-level points and caveats: A moderate but significant correlation was observed between local T-cell clonality and local tumor mutational burden (R 0.3 to 0.4). Identical dominant CDR3 beta clonotypes spanned tumor sites within a patient, beside site-unique high-frequency clones.

TCR beta CDR3 amplification used multiplex PCR with 32 V and 13 J primers. TCRdb processed the multiplex PCR reads anew with MiXCR; each CDR3 protein has one entry. The table shows under 35,000 distinct CDR3 sequences, with approximately 30% occurring only once. The germline V gene has CDR1 LNHDA and CDR2 SQIVND (reference sequence). V was trimmed by 6 bases and J by 7 bases, leaving 16 bases between them. This CDR3 is 14 amino acids long. Per sample, about 600 ng of bulk tumor genomic DNA was the template used. Every primary tumor yielded several biopsies, spaced far apart, that were taken during surgery. Before undergoing curative surgery, patients had newly diagnosed non-small cell lung cancer that was untreated. Patients newly diagnosed with non-small cell lung cancer and having curative-intent surgery served as donors.

This clonotype originated in a middle-aged man with non-small cell lung cancer. The chain combines TRBV19 with TRBJ1-5; D is perhaps TRBD1 (6 bases). The sample comprised lung tumor tissue. The CDR3 spells CASSRNRVGQPQHF. DNA of the CDR3: TGTGCCAGTAGCCGGAACAGGGTCGGCCAGCCCCAGCATTTT.